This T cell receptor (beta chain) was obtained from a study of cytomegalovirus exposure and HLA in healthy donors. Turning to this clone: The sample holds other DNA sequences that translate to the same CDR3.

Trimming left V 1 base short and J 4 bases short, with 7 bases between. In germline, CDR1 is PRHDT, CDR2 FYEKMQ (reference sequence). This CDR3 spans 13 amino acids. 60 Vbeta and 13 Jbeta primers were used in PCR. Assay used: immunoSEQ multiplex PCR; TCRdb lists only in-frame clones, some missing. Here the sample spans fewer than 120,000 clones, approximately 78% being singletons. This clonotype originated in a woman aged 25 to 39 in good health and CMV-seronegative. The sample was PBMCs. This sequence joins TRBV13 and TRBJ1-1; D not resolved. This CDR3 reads CASSLASGTEAFF. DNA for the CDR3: TGTGCCAGCAGCTTAGCGAGCGGCACTGAAGCTTTCTTT. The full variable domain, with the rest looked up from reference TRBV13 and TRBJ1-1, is AAGVIQSPRHLIKEKRETATLKCYPIPRHDTVYWYQQGPGQDPQFLISFYEKMQSDKGSIPDRFSAQQFSDYHSELNMSSLELGDSALYFCASSLASGTEAFFGQGTRLTVV.